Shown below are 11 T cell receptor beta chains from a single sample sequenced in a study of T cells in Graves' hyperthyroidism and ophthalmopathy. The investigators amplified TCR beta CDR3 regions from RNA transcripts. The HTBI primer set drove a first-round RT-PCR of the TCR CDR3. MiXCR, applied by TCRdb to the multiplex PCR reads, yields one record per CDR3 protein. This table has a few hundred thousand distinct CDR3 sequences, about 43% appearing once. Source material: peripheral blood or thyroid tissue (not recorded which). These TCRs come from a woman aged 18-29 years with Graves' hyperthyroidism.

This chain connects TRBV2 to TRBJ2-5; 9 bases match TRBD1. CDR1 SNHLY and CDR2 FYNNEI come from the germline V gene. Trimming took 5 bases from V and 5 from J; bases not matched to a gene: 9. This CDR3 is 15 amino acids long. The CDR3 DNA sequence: TGTGCCAGCAGTCAGGACAGGGGAGGGCGCGAGACCCAGTACTTC. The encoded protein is CASSQDRGGRETQYF.

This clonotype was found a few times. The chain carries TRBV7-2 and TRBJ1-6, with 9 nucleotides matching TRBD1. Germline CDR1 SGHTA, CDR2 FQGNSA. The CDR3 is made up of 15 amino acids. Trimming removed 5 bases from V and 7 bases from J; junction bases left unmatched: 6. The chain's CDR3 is CASSEGQGGNSPLHF. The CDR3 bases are TGTGCCAGCAGCGAGGGACAGGGAGGAAATTCACCCCTCCACTTT.

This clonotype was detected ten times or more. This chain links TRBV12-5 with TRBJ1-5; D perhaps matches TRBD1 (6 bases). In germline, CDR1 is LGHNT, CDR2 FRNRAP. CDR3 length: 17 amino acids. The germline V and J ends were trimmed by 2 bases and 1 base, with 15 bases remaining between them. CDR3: CASGLSQGQESNQPQHF. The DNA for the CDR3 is TGTGCTAGTGGTTTGTCACAGGGCCAAGAAAGCAATCAGCCCCAGCATTTT.

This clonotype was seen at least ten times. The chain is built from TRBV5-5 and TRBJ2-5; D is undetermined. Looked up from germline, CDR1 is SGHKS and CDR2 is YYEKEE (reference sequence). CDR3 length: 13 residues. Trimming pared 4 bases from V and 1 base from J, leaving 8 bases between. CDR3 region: CASSPIIQETQYF. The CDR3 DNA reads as TGTGCCAGCAGCCCCATAATCCAAGAGACCCAGTACTTC. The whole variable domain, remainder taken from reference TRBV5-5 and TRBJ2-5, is DAGVTQSPTHLIKTRGQQVTLRCSPISGHKSVSWYQQVLGQGPQFIFQYYEKEERGRGNFPDRFSARQFPNYSSELNVNALLLGDSALYLCASSPIIQETQYFGPGTRLLVL.

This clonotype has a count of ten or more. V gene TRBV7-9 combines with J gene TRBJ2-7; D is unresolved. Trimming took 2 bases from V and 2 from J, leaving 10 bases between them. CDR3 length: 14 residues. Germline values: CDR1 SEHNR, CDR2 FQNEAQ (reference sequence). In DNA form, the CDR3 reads TGTGCCAGCAGCTTATCGGCCTACACCTACGAGCAGTACTTC. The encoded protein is CASSLSAYTYEQYF.

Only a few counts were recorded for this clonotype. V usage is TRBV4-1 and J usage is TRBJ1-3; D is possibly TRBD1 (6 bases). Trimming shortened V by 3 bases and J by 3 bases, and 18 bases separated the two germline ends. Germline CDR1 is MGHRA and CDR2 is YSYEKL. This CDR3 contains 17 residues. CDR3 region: CASSHPRGGKDGNTIYF. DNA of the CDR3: TGCGCCAGCAGCCATCCCAGAGGGGGGAAGGATGGAAACACCATATATTTT.

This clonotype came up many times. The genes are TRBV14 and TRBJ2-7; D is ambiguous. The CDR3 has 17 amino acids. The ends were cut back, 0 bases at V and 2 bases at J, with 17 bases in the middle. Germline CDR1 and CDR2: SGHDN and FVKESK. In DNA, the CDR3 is TGTGCCAGCAGCCAAGAGGGTTATAGACGACGTACCTACGAGCAGTACTTC. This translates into CASSQEGYRRRTYEQYF.

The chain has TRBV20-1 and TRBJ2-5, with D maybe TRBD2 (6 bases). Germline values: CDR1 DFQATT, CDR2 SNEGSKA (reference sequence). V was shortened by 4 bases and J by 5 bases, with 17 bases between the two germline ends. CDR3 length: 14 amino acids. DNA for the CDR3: TGCAGTGCTACCCTCACCGGGAGTCGGGAGACCCAGTACTTC. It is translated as CSATLTGSRETQYF.

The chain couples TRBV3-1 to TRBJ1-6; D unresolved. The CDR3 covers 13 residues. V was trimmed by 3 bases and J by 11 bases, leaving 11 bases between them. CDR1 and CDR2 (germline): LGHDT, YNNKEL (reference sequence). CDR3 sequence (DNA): TGTGCCAGCAGCCATCGTGCCGGGACACCCCTCCACTTT. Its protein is CASSHRAGTPLHF.

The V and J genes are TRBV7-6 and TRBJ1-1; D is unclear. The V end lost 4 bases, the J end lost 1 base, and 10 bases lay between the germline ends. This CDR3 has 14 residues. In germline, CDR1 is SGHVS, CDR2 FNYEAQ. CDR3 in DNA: TGTGCCAGCAGCTCACCACAGAGGAACACTGAAGCTTTCTTT. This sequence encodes CASSSPQRNTEAFF. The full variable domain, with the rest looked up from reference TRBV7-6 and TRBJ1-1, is GAGVSQSPRYKVTKRGQDVALRCDPISGHVSLYWYRQALGQGPEFLTYFNYEAQQDKSGLPNDRFSAERPEGSISTLTIQRTEQRDSAMYRCASSSPQRNTEAFFGQGTRLTVV.

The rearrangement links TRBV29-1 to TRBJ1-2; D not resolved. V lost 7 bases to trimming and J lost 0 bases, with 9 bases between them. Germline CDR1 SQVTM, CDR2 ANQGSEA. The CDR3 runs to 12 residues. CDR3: CSAGSSNYGYTF. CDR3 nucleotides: TGCAGCGCCGGTTCTTCTAACTATGGCTACACCTTC. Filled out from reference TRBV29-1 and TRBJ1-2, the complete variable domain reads SAVISQKPSRDICQRGTSLTIQCQVDSQVTMMFWYRQQPGQSLTLIATANQGSEATYESGFVIDKFPISRPNLTFSTLTVSNMSPEDSSIYLCSAGSSNYGYTFGSGTRLTVV.